This T cell receptor (beta chain) is from a study of blood T cell repertoires in COVID-19. Study-level background: Researchers got acute and convalescent COVID-19 samples from the United States, Italy and Spain.

This CDR3 is built from 12 residues. The trim removed 8 bases at V and 15 bases at J, leaving 9 bases unmatched. Germline lookup yields CDR1 SEHNR and CDR2 FQNEAQ (reference sequence). In terms of age and location, participants ranged from roughly 18 to 100 years and lived in approximately 24 US areas. Participant-reported clinical history was the basis for cohort assignment. Authors' processing steps: Cell counts per sample came from amplifying reference gene primers. Method: immunoSEQ multiplex PCR; TCRdb's copy keeps in-frame clones and lacks some. V and J calls and clone size are those listed in that table; D and trimming were worked out from the DNA. The repertoire holds 200,000 to 250,000 clones, with roughly 83% as singletons.

The origin of this receptor is a woman aged 40 to 55 with acute COVID-19. The chain couples TRBV7-9 to TRBJ2-1, with TRBD2 identical over 11 bases. The source material was PBMCs or T cells enriched from blood (not recorded which). CDR3 DNA sequence: TGTGCCAGCGGATCCGGACTAGCGGGCAGGTTCTTC. Its translation: CASGSGLAGRFF.